This TCR beta chain was sequenced for a study of beta chain features in type 1 diabetes. This clone was recorded a few times. Its specificity is not known. Regarding the study as a whole: The study found moderately but significantly shorter TCRB CDR3s in all four CD4+ subsets of Type 1 diabetes patients. More deletions and fewer insertions at VDJ junctions were seen in type 1 diabetes patients. The study left unresolved whether HLA type influences TCRB rearrangement.

Sequencing targeted expressed TCRB transcripts, as all isolated RNA had been reverse transcribed. For naive, central memory and regulatory T cell samples, reads averaged around 3.6 million. Profiling relied on immunoSEQ multiplex PCR, and the TCRdb table lists in-frame clones only, not all of them. The sample comprises 550,000 to 850,000 clones, roughly 13% of which are singletons, and 0.022% rests with the top ten. The single heparinised draw taken from each donor contained roughly 110 mL of blood on average. The receptor was derived from a man between 18 and 35 years old with type 1 diabetes. What was sequenced was naive CD4+ T cells from blood.

Written as DNA, the CDR3 is TGTGCCATCAGTGAAGGGGCAGTTCAAGAGACCCAGTACTTC. This gives the protein CAISEGAVQETQYF. The chain couples TRBV10-3 to TRBJ2-5, with D perhaps TRBD1 (5 bases). The germline V gene encodes CDR1 ENHRY and CDR2 SYGVKD. The CDR3 is 14 amino acids. V lost 3 bases to trimming and J lost 2 bases, with 10 bases between them.